These T cell receptor beta chains were read from a single sample in a study of technical replicates of blood from several donors. The assay was immunoSEQ multiplex PCR, and TCRdb's table has in-frame clones only and misses some. The sample lists about 85,000 clones; around 94% were seen once. Input material: T cells isolated from PBMCs. These receptors were taken from a human donor in good health. Both conserved end residues are part of each CDR3. The D gene is left open where the match is weak. Rows give clone size only sometimes, using once, few, many, or a class for an expanded clone.

16	TRBV7-9	TRBJ1-4	once	TRBD1	CASSPLTGTGDEKLFF	TGTGCCAGCAGCCCTCTCACCGGGACAGGGGATGAAAAACTGTTTTTT
16	TRBV5-1	TRBJ2-7	once	TRBD1	CASRPPGQGRSYEQYF	TGCGCCAGCAGGCCACCGGGACAGGGGCGCTCCTACGAGCAGTACTTC
16	TRBV5-1	TRBJ2-7	.	TRBD2	CASSSPRAGGPVEQYF	TGCGCCAGCAGCTCACCTAGGGCGGGAGGGCCTGTCGAGCAGTACTTC
13	TRBV28	TRBJ1-2	.	.	CASRGLGPYGYTF	TGTGCCAGCAGGGGACTGGGGCCTTATGGCTACACCTTC
13	TRBV18	TRBJ2-5	.	.	CASSPGQKETQYF	TGTGCCAGCTCACCAGGGCAGAAAGAGACCCAGTACTTC
12	TRBV4-1	TRBJ2-2	.	.	CASTPRTGELFF	TGCGCCAGCACCCCGAGGACCGGGGAGCTGTTTTTT
15	TRBV18	TRBJ2-5	.	TRBD2	CASSRSGGLQETQYF	TGTGCCAGCTCACGGAGCGGGGGGCTCCAAGAGACCCAGTACTTC
14	TRBV9	TRBJ1-1	.	TRBD1	CASSLQGANTEAFF	TGTGCCAGCAGCTTACAGGGGGCGAACACTGAAGCTTTCTTT
15	TRBV5-4	TRBJ1-1	.	.	CASSFTGRSGGEAFF	TGTGCCAGCAGCTTTACGGGACGGTCGGGAGGTGAAGCTTTCTTT
14	TRBV7-8	TRBJ2-7	.	TRBD2	CASGLLANPYEQYF	TGTGCCAGCGGTCTACTAGCGAACCCCTACGAGCAGTACTTC
14	TRBV2	TRBJ2-7	.	.	CAGGFGGRAYEQYF	TGTGCCGGAGGTTTCGGAGGGAGAGCCTACGAGCAGTACTTC
12	TRBV19	TRBJ2-7	.	.	CASSMSGFEQYF	TGTGCCAGTAGTATGTCAGGGTTCGAGCAGTACTTC
18	TRBV6-1	TRBJ2-7	.	TRBD1	CASSERSGQGHYTYEQYF	TGTGCCAGCAGTGAGAGATCGGGACAGGGTCATTATACCTACGAGCAGTACTTC
13	TRBV4-1	TRBJ1-5	.	.	CASSQGSNQPQHF	TGCGCCAGCAGCCAAGGTTCAAATCAGCCCCAGCATTTT
17	TRBV10-3	TRBJ2-7	.	.	CAISEMGYDSLSYEQYF	TGTGCCATCAGTGAGATGGGATACGACAGTCTCTCCTACGAGCAGTACTTC
15	TRBV9	TRBJ2-2	.	.	CASSVELANTGELFF	TGTGCCAGCAGCGTAGAGCTCGCGAACACCGGGGAGCTGTTTTTT
11	TRBV20-1	TRBJ2-7	.	TRBD1	CSALTGNEQYF	TGCAGTGCTTTGACAGGGAACGAGCAGTACTTC
18	TRBV5-1	TRBJ2-3	.	.	CASSPGHQGSRFVDTQYF	TGCGCCAGCAGCCCGGGACACCAGGGGAGTAGGTTCGTGGATACGCAGTATTTT
17	TRBV4-1	TRBJ2-5	.	TRBD2	CASSQDVTGGPWETQYF	TGCGCCAGCAGCCAAGATGTAACGGGAGGGCCTTGGGAGACCCAGTACTTC
13	TRBV28	TRBJ2-3	.	.	CASSWIGADTQYF	TGTGCCAGCAGCTGGATAGGAGCAGATACGCAGTATTTT
15	TRBV6-1	TRBJ2-1	.	TRBD2	CASRIGLDMNNEQFF	TGTGCCAGCAGAATTGGACTAGACATGAACAATGAGCAGTTCTTC
14	TRBV30	TRBJ1-1	.	.	CARLPDSMNTEAFF	TGTGCCAGACTACCGGACAGCATGAACACTGAAGCTTTCTTT
12	TRBV27	TRBJ1-5	.	.	CASGLWPQPQHF	TGTGCCAGCGGCCTTTGGCCTCAGCCCCAGCATTTT
13	TRBV11-2	TRBJ1-2	.	.	CASSFGVYGGYTF	TGTGCCAGCAGCTTTGGAGTGTACGGCGGCTACACCTTC
13	TRBV2	TRBJ1-1	.	.	CASRLERSTEAFF	TGTGCCAGCAGGCTGGAGAGGAGCACTGAAGCTTTCTTT
16	TRBV11-3	TRBJ2-7	once	.	CASSLFRTGTLYEQYF	TGTGCCAGCAGCTTGTTCAGGACGGGGACTCTCTACGAGCAGTACTTC
15	TRBV7-7	TRBJ2-1	.	TRBD1	CASSLGAGGSGEQFF	TGTGCTAGCAGCCTTGGGGCAGGGGGCTCAGGTGAGCAGTTCTTC